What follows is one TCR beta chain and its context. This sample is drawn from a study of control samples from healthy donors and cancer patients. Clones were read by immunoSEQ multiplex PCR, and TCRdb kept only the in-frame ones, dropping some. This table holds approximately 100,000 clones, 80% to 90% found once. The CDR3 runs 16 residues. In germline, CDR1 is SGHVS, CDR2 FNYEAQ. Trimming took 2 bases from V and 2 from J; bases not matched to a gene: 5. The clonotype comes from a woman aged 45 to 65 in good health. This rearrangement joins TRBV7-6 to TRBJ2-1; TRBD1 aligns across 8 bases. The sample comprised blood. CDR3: CASSLYGQGAYNEQFF. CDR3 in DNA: TGTGCCAGCAGCTTATACGGACAGGGCGCCTACAATGAGCAGTTCTTC.